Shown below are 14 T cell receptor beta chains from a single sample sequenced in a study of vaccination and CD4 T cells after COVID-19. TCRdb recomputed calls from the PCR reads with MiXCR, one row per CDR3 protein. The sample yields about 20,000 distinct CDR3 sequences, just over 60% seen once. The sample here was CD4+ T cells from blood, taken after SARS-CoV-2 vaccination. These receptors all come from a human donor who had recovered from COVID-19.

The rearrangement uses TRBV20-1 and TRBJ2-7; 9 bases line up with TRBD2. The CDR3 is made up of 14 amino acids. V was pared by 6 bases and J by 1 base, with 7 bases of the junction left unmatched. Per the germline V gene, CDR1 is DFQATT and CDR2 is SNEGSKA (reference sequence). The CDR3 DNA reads TGCAGTGCCAGCGGACTAGCGAGGTCCTACGAGCAGTACTTC. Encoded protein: CSASGLARSYEQYF.

The CDR3 sequence is CASSRDRNQPQHF. CDR3 sequence (DNA): TGTGCCAGCAGCCGGGACCGAAATCAGCCCCAGCATTTT. V and J are TRBV27 and TRBJ1-5; possibly TRBD1 for D (5 bases). The CDR3 contains 13 residues. Trimming pared 6 bases from V and 4 bases from J, leaving 10 bases between. From germline, CDR1 is MNHEY and CDR2 SMNVEV (reference sequence).

This CDR3 reads CASSPGRSNEKLFF. The CDR3 coding sequence is TGTGCCAGCAGTCCGGGACGGTCTAATGAAAAACTGTTTTTT. V gene TRBV12-3 or TRBV12-4 combines with J gene TRBJ1-4; TRBD1 is a possible D gene (5 bases). V lost 5 bases and J 3 bases, leaving 10 bases between the germline ends. The CDR3 has 14 residues.

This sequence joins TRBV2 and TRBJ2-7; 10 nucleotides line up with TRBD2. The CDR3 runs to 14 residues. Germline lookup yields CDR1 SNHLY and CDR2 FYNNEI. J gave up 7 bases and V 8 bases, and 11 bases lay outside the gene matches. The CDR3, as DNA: TGTGCCAGCCGTAGCGGGAGGCCCTTAGGAGAGCAGTACTTC. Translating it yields CASRSGRPLGEQYF.

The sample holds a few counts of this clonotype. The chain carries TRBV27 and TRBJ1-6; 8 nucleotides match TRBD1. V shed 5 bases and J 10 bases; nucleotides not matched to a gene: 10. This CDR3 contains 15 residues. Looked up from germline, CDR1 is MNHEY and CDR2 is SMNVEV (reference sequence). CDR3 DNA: TGTGCCAGCAGTCCCCGAGACAGGGGTTACTCACCCCTCCACTTT. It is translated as CASSPRDRGYSPLHF.

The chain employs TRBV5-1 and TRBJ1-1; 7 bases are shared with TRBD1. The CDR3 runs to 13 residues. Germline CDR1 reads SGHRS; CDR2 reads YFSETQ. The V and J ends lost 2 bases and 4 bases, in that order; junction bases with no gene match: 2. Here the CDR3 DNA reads TGCGCCAGCAGCTTCGGACAGGTCACTGAAGCTTTCTTT. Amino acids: CASSFGQVTEAFF. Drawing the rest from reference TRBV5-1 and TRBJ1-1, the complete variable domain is KAGVTQTPRYLIKTRGQQVTLSCSPISGHRSVSWYQQTPGQGLQFLFEYFSETQRNKGNFPGRFSGRQFSNSRSEMNVSTLELGDSALYLCASSFGQVTEAFFGQGTRLTVV.

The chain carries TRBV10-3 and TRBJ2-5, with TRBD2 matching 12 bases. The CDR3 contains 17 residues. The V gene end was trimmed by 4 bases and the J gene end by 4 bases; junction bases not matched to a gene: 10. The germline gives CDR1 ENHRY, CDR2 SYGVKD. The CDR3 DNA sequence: TGTGCCATCAGTGCTAGACTAGCGGGAGTAAAAGGAGAGACCCAGTACTTC. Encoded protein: CAISARLAGVKGETQYF.

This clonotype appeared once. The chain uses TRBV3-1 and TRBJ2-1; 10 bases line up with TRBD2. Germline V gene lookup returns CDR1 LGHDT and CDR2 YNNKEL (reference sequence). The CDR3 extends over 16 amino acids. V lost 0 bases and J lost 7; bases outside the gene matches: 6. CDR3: CASSQDSSGRYNEQFF. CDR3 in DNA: TGTGCCAGCAGCCAAGATAGTAGCGGGAGGTATAATGAGCAGTTCTTC.

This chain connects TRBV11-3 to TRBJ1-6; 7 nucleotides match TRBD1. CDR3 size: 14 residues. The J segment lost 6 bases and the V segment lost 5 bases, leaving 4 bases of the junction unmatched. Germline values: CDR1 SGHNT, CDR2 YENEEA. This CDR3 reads CASSRTGVNSPLHF. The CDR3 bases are TGTGCCAGCAGCCGCACAGGGGTTAATTCACCCCTCCACTTT. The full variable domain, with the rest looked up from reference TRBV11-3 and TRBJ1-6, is EAGVVQSPRYKIIEKKQPVAFWCNPISGHNTLYWYLQNLGQGPELLIRYENEEAVDDSQLPKDRFSAERLKGVDSTLKIQPAELGDSAVYLCASSRTGVNSPLHFGNGTRLTVT.

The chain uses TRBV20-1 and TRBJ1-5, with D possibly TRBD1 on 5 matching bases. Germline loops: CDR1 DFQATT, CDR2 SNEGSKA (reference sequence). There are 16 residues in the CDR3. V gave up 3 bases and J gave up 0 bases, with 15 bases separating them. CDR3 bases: TGCAGTGCTAGTGATTGGGGGGAAATTAGCAATCAGCCCCAGCATTTT. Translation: CSASDWGEISNQPQHF.

The CDR3 region is CASSLGHTDTQYF. The CDR3 DNA follows: TGTGCCAGCAGCTTAGGCCACACAGATACGCAGTATTTT. The chain carries TRBV7-2 and TRBJ2-3; D remains unclear. This CDR3 spans 13 amino acids. In germline, CDR1 is SGHTA, CDR2 FQGNSA. V was clipped by 1 base and J by 2 bases, with 4 bases between them.

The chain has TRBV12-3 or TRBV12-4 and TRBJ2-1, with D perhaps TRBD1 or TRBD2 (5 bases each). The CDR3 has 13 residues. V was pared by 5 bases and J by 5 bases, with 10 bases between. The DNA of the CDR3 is TGTGCCAGCAGTACCGGGACCGACAATGAGCAGTTCTTC. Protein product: CASSTGTDNEQFF.

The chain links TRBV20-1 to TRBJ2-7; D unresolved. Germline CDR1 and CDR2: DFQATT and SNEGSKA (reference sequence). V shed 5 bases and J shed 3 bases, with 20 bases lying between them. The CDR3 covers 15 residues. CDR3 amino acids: CSAAAPLGTDYEQYF. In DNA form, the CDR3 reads TGCAGTGCTGCAGCTCCACTGGGAACCGACTACGAGCAGTACTTC.

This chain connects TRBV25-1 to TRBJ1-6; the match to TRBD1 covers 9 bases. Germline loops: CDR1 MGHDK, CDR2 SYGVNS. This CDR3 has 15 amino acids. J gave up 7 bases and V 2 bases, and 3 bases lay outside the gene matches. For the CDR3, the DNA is TGTGCCAGCAGTGAACATACAGGGGGCAATTCACCCCTCCACTTT. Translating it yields CASSEHTGGNSPLHF.